This section outlines one T cell receptor beta chain sequence together with its context. This clone's antigen is unknown. Base-call qualities are not available, and no considerably larger clone is one nucleotide away. The entry originates in a study of cytomegalovirus exposure and HLA in healthy donors (dated by TCRdb to 2017 to 2019). For the study in its entirety: An earlier analysis of some 550 of the donors reported more than 250 Gb of sequence data and around 110 million unique TCR beta sequences from about 179 million T cells. Donor age, sex, ethnicity and CMV serostatus were collected together with the repertoire data. The study was designed to test whether signatures of past pathogen exposure could be identified by cataloging public T cell receptors. An early release covering around 630 HLA-typed donors comprised roughly 300 gigabases of sequencing data and some 79 million unique TCR sequences. Rather than drawing on any new phenotypic data, the later analysis identified candidate immune exposures from TCR beta sequences and the way those sequences occurred across donors. All discovery cohort repertoires had been generated using a single sequencing platform. An earlier analysis of approximately 640 of the donors applied high-throughput TCR beta sequencing to assess whether each TCR beta V gene segment acted as functional or pseudogenic. A separate validation cohort of 100 to 150 different subjects was used in addition to the 666-subject first cohort. The study profiled the T cell repertoires of fewer than 850 subjects by immunosequencing and related them to cytomegalovirus serostatus. Across 398 genotyped donors of the cohort, an average of roughly 250,000 unique TCR beta nucleotide sequences per donor were sequenced, and roughly a sixth of those sequences were non-productive. Typing coverage differed by locus: A, B, C, DRB1 and DQB1 were typed in about 629-640 donors, DQA1 in approximately 520, DPA1 in 606, and DPB1 in 472. Class I and class II HLA loci were covered by the typing at four-digit resolution. Several DR-DQ haplotypes were treated as single units for association and clustering because of strong linkage in the cohort. A later genetic analysis took genome-wide SNP genotypes for about 65% of the roughly 670 donors and used that subset as a discovery cohort. In a later analysis, previously published TCR beta repertoires from fewer than 750 donors were re-analyzed and high-resolution HLA genotyping was added so that TCR occurrence patterns could be studied. Of the approximately 400 genotyped donors, roughly 80% fell in the genetic ancestry cluster associated with self-reported Caucasian donors. To predict cytomegalovirus infection status, the study brought together high-throughput TCR immunosequencing, statistical association of individual TCRs with disease status, and machine learning. Study-wide findings and limitations: The study listed around 160 TCR beta chains as associated with cytomegalovirus. A further reported finding was that TCR beta sequences accurately predicted the HLA-A and HLA-B alleles for most subjects in the first cohort. The only immune exposure information available for the cohort was CMV serostatus. In an earlier analysis of some 540 of the donors, most TCR beta V segments appeared in productive rearrangements about 87% or about 30% of the time, broadly matching IMGT annotations. A later analysis reported that several top co-occurrence clusters appeared linked to parvovirus B19, influenza, CMV and Epstein-Barr virus. Because some donors lacked HLA typing at each locus, the association tests relied only on the typed subset. According to the authors, the approach could potentially be generalized to other disease states and immunological phenotypes. Presence/absence analyses assumed roughly uniform sequencing depth across donors, an assumption that may not hold. The sequencing pipeline was judged likely to have produced a cluster of highly shared sequence variants as a technical artifact. In a later analysis, around 17,000 TCR beta sequences were associated with specific HLA alleles at a false discovery rate of 0.05. Compared with the roughly 700-donor mean, donors in an Asian-associated ancestry cluster had fewer N-insertions in productive TCRs, according to a later genetic analysis. The cohort was sequenced for TCR beta chains only, and without alpha or paired-chain data the features that could be detected were limited. Linkage disequilibrium might explain the correlated functional status among segregating V segments, but an unknown experimental factor could not be ruled out. Because counts were too low, 15 to 20 rarely observed V segments, including chromosome 9 orphons, were left out of the earlier analysis of approximately 580 of the donors. The classifier was reported to diagnose cytomegalovirus status with high specificity and sensitivity in both the original cohort and the validation cohort. While some public TCRs were present in many individuals, most TCR sequences turned up only very rarely across donors. A later analysis found that most CMV-associated TCR beta chains appeared HLA-restricted, with HLA associations seemingly driven largely by CMV exposure. In a later analysis, HLA-associated TCR beta chains showed more clonal expansion and lower generation probabilities than non-associated chains that were equally common. In vitro tests confirmed that a few of the cytomegalovirus-associated TCR beta chains recognize cytomegalovirus antigens. In a later analysis, the rate of TCR association differed among HLA loci, with DRB1 alleles having the most associated TCRs and HLA-C alleles having the fewest. Assigning TCR associations to individual alleles was difficult when HLA alleles, especially DR and DQ, strongly co-occurred. In a later genetic analysis, a missense DCLRE1C variant was associated with V-gene and J-gene trimming of TCR beta chains, and the association was replicated in an independent cohort.

The method behind the library was the immunoSEQ multiplex PCR assay. A mixture of 60 forward primers for TCR Vbeta segments and 13 reverse primers for TCR Jbeta segments was used in the multiplex PCR. A multiplex PCR assay on genomic DNA amplified the CDR3 region of rearranged TCR beta genes. The Illumina HiSeq System was used to sequence the amplified TCR beta libraries as 87-base-pair reads. The original pipeline was this. A later analysis counted some 80 million unique TCR beta chains across the 640 or so repertoires, and roughly 9.9 million of these chains were shared by at least two donors. Raw reads were error-corrected and collapsed into unique sequences by a nearest-neighbor algorithm in which closely related sequences were merged to remove PCR and sequencing errors. Alignment of CDR3 sequences to IMGT reference sequences was used to assign V, D and J gene segments. For a sequence to be retained, a match of at least six nucleotides to both a V gene segment and a J gene segment was required. Rearrangements were called productive when the CDR3 lacked stop codons and stayed in frame with V and J; all others were non-productive. Following IMGT convention, CDR3 was defined as the stretch from the second conserved V-encoded cysteine to the conserved J-encoded phenylalanine. Sequences without an unambiguous match to a single V gene segment were excluded from the earlier analysis of several hundred of the donors. In an earlier analysis of several hundred of the donors, V segments were called functional above 56.7% productive rearrangements and were called segregating when the between-donor standard deviation exceeded 5%. To diagnose cytomegalovirus status from the catalog of TCR beta chain sequences, a statistical classification framework was built. In a later analysis, TCR nucleotide sequences were compared against IMGT/GENE-DB human TR gene sequences so that V and J genes could be assigned. In a later analysis, CDR3 sequences and most-parsimonious VDJ recombination scenarios were assigned using the TCRdist pipeline. A later analysis defined each TCR beta chain by its CDR3 amino acid sequence plus V-gene family, and excluded reads lacking a unique V-gene family. A later analysis removed 500 to 600 highly shared, low-generation-probability nucleotide sequences to deal with suspected cross-contamination and a sequencing artifact. In a later analysis, a clonal expansion index was calculated for each public chain from normalized within-repertoire ranks of inferred template counts. In a later analysis, generation probabilities were computed with a VDJ recombination model fitted to out-of-frame rearrangements, and the resulting probabilities were checked against IGoR. In a later analysis, TCR-TCR, TCR-HLA and TCR-CMV co-occurrence was scored with hypergeometric tests, and a repertoire-size bias correction was applied to TCR pairs. False discovery rates were estimated in a later analysis by permuting HLA or CMV assignments 20 times. In a later analysis, co-occurring TCRs were grouped using DBSCAN, with TCRdist sequence similarity added in when clustering inside HLA-allele-positive subsets. For co-occurrence clustering, repertoires with fewer than 30,000 or more than 120,000 public chains were excluded, along with four or five repertoires with anomalous nucleotide sharing. TCRdb provides this immuneACCESS table in a form limited to in-frame rearrangements. Some clones are lacking; in checked studies, under half of them reflect an unresolved V gene, and why the rest are absent is not known. V, J and clone size are taken as reported in that table, and D and trimming were inferred from the DNA itself. The sample data list around 140,000 clones, and more than 70% of these were observed just once. 0.94% of the sample belongs to the ten largest clones.

The cohort was made up of around 720 healthy bone marrow donors. At the time of sampling, every cohort member was nominally healthy, though immune exposures that went unrecorded were likely present. The donor was CMV seronegative and belonged to the group of 352 seronegative cohort members. Every donor gave a peripheral blood sample, and the peripheral blood mononuclear cells from that sample were used for TCR beta sequencing. The Qiagen DNeasy Blood Extraction Kit was used to extract genomic DNA from the blood cell samples. The TCR originated in a woman aged 55-75 years in good health and CMV-seronegative. Sequenced: PBMCs.

CDR3 loop: CASRDDNDYGYTF. Read as DNA, the sequence is TGTGCCAGCAGGGATGACAATGACTATGGCTACACCTTC. Recombination linked TRBV2 to TRBJ1-2; the D segment cannot be called with confidence. The CDR3, cysteine through phenylalanine, is 13 amino acids long. Left in the record is the CDR3 DNA by itself, 39 bases read in frame from the first base. Looking up the germline V gene yields CDR1 SNHLY and CDR2 FYNNEI. V is reduced by 6 bases and J by 3 bases, leaving a spacing of 11 bases between them. This CDR3, with the reference TRBV2 and TRBJ1-2 proteins standing in past its ends, gives the full variable domain EPEVTQTPSHQVTQMGQEVILRCVPISNHLYFYWYRQILGQKVEFLVSFYNNEISEKSEIFDDQFSVERPDGSNFTLKIRSTKLEDSAMYFCASRDDNDYGYTFGSGTRLTVV.